This T cell receptor (beta chain) is from a study of T cells expressing NK-cell markers. Whole-study context: Obtained from sorted CD3+CD56+NKG2C+, CD3+CD56+NKG2C- and CD3+CD56-NKG2C+ T cells were the TCR beta repertoires. Notes on the study in general: For a few donors, these clonotypes were likewise the leading ones in the CD3+CD56-NKG2C+ fraction. Expanded clones of NKG2C+ T cells had an unclear HCMV specificity.

Germline assignment: CDR1 LGHDT and CDR2 YNNKEL (reference sequence). This CDR3 is built from 15 residues. TCRdb reanalyzed the 5' RACE reads and collapses them to one entry per CDR3 protein, without DNA. The sample table includes some 340,000 distinct CDR3 sequences. As concerns this clonotype: The antigen is unknown.

V gene TRBV3-1 combines with J gene TRBJ1-6; lacking DNA, the TRBD1 call made by TCRdb goes unchecked. Sequencing was carried out using blood T cells: a sorted CD56 or NKG2C T cell subset, CD4+ or CD8+ T cells, or bulk PBMC T cells (not recorded which). The TCR sequence derives from a man aged 18-75 years in good health. This CDR3 is CASSPLDREGSPLHF.